This entry is about one TCR beta chain. CDR1 and CDR2 (germline): MNHEY, SVGAGI. The CDR3 consists of 15 residues. With 3 bases removed from V and 0 bases from J, the gap between germline ends came to 10 bases. This sample is part of a study of radiotherapy plus CTLA-4 blockade in lung cancer. CTLA-4 blockade with ipilimumab, together with focal radiation, was given to patients with chemo-refractory metastatic non-small-cell lung cancer. Measured with immunoSEQ multiplex PCR; TCRdb has only the in-frame clones, and not every one. This sample carries over 80,000 clones, around 90% of them seen once, and the ten largest clones take about a sixth.

The origin of this receptor is a human donor with non-small cell lung cancer that progressed on radiotherapy plus ipilimumab. This rearrangement joins TRBV6-5 to TRBJ2-3, with TRBD2 as a possible D gene (6 bases). The sample here was peripheral blood, taken from a patient treated with radiotherapy plus ipilimumab. CDR3 nucleotide sequence: TGTGCCAGCAGTTATAGCGGATCTAGCACAGATACGCAGTATTTT. It is translated as CASSYSGSSTDTQYF.